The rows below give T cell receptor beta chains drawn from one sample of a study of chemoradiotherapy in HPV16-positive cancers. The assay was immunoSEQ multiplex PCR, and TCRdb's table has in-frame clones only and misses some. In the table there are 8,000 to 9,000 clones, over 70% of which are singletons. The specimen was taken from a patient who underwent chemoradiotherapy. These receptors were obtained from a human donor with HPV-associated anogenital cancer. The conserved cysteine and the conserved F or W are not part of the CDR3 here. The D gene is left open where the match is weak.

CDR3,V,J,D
ASSWGTGGPPYGYT,TRBV21-1,TRBJ1-2,.
ASRGPKGPDTQY,TRBV2,TRBJ2-3,.
ASSLGGRDTGELF,TRBV11-3,TRBJ2-2,.
ASSEQSYEQY,TRBV5-1,TRBJ2-7,.
ASSKSTRDVETQY,TRBV5-5,TRBJ2-5,.
ASSPKGGRVAF,TRBV6-1,TRBJ1-1,.
ASRIIAGADYNEQF,TRBV27,TRBJ2-1,TRBD2
ASSSWGGTEAF,TRBV19,TRBJ1-1,.
ASSLTGTHNEKLF,TRBV7-9,TRBJ1-4,.
ASSSTGSNYGYT,TRBV9,TRBJ1-2,TRBD1
ASSRQGYNSPLH,TRBV19,TRBJ1-6,TRBD1